The next 3 T cell receptor beta chains were all read from a single sample in a study of blood T cells in healthy people across ages. The use of a sample-barcoded 5' primer and a J-beta primer mix characterized a second PCR of about 6 to 11 cycles. TCRdb reprocessed the 5' RACE reads with MiXCR, giving one entry per CDR3 protein. The sample consists of 1.5 million to 2 million distinct CDR3 sequences, just under 50% of them appearing once. Sequenced sample: blood. The receptors come from a woman aged 40 to 49 in good health.

J is TRBJ2-1 and V is TRBV18; D might be TRBD1 (5 bases). The CDR3 is 15 amino acids. The V gene's germline CDR1 is KGHSH and CDR2 LQKENI. V shed 2 bases and J shed 4 bases, with 12 bases lying between them. The CDR3 DNA follows: TGTGCCAGCTCACCAAACCCAGGGAAGTACAATGAGCAGTTCTTC. Translated: CASSPNPGKYNEQFF.

This clonotype was counted between two and nine times. This chain connects TRBV12-3 or TRBV12-4 to TRBJ1-2; 8 bases are a match to TRBD1. The CDR3 sequence is 14 residues long. The J segment lost 8 bases and the V segment lost 3 bases, leaving 8 bases of the junction unmatched. DNA for the CDR3: TGTGCCAGCAGTTTCCAACAGGGGGTTCGCGGCTACACCTTC. This codes for CASSFQQGVRGYTF.

V usage is TRBV3-1 and J usage is TRBJ2-1; D possibly corresponds to TRBD2 (7 bases). Trimming cost V 3 bases and J 3 bases, with 12 bases left between them. This CDR3 comprises 15 residues. Germline CDR1 LGHDT, CDR2 YNNKEL (reference sequence). The chain's CDR3 is CASSQGAGDYNEQFF. The CDR3 nucleotides are TGTGCCAGCAGCCAGGGGGCGGGGGACTACAATGAGCAGTTCTTC.